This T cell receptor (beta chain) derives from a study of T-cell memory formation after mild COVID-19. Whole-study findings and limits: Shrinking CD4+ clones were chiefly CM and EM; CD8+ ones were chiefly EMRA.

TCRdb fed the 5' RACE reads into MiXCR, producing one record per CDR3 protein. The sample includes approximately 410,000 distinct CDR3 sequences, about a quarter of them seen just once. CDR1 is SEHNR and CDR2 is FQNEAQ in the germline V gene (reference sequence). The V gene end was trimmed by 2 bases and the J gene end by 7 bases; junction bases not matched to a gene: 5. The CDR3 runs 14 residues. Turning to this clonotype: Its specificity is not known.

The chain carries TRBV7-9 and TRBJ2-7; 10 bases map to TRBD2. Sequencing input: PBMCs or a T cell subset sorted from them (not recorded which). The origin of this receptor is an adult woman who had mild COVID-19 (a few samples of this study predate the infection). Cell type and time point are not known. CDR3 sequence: CASSLRAGGGEQYF. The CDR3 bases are TGTGCCAGCAGCTTAAGAGCGGGAGGGGGTGAGCAGTACTTC. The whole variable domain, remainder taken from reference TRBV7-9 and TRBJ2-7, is DTGVSQNPRHKITKRGQNVTFRCDPISEHNRLYWYRQTLGQGPEFLTYFQNEAQLEKSRLLSDRFSAERPKGSFSTLEIQRTEQGDSAMYLCASSLRAGGGEQYFGPGTRLTVT.